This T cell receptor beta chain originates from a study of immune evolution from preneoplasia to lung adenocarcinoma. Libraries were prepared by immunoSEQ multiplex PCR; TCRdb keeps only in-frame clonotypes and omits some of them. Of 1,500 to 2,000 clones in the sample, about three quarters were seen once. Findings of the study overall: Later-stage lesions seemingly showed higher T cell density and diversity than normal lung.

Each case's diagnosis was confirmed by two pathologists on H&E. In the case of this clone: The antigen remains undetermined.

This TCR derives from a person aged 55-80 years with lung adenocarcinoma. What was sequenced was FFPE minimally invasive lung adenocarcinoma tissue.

The CDR3 reads CSVPGQGNIQYF. CDR3 DNA sequence: TGCAGCGTACCGGGACAGGGAAACATTCAGTACTTC. The chain employs TRBV29-1 and TRBJ2-4, with 9 bases lining up with TRBD1. V shed 6 bases and J 6 bases; nucleotides not matched to a gene: 3. This CDR3 region has 12 residues. CDR1 and CDR2 from the germline V gene are SQVTM and ANQGSEA.